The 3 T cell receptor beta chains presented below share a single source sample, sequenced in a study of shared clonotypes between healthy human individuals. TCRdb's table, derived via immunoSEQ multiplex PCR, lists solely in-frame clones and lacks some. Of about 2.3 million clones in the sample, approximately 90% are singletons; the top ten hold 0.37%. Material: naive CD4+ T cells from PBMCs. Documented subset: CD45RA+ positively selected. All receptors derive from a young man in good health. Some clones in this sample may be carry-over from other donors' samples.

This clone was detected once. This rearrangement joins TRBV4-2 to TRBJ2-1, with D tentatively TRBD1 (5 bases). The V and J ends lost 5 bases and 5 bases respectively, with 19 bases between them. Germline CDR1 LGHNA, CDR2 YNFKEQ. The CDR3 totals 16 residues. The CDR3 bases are TGTGCCAGCAGCACCGGACAACGCTCTATTAACAATGAGCAGTTCTTC. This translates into CASSTGQRSINNEQFF.

The CDR3 DNA reads as TGTGCCAGCTCACCAGGCCTCGGTGTCACTGAAGCTTTCTTT. Protein: CASSPGLGVTEAFF. The rearrangement links TRBV18 to TRBJ1-1; no clear D gene. Germline CDR1 and CDR2: KGHSH and LQKENI. Trimming left V 2 bases short and J 4 bases short, with 11 bases between. The CDR3 extends over 14 amino acids.

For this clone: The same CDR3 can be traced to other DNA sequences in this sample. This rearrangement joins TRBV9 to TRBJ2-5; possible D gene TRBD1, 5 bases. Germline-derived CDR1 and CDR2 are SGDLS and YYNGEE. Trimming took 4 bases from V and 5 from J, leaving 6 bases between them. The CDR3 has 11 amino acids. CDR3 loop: CASSPGETQYF. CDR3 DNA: TGTGCCAGCAGCCCAGGGGAGACCCAGTACTTC.